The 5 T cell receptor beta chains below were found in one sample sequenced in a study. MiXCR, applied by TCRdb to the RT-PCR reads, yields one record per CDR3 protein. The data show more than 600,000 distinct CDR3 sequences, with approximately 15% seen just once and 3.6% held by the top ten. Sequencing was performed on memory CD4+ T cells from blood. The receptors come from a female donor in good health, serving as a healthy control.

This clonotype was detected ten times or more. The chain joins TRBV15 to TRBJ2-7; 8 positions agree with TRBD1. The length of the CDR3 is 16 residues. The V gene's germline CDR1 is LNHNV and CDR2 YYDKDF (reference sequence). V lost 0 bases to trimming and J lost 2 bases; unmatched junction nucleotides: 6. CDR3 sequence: CATSRDQGATTYEQYF. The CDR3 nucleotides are TGTGCCACCAGCAGAGATCAGGGGGCAACCACCTACGAGCAGTACTTC.

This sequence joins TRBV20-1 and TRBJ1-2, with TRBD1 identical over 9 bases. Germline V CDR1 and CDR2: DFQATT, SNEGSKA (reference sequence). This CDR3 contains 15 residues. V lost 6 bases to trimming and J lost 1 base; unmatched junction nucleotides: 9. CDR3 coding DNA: TGCAGTGCGGTGGGTCGGACAGGGGATAACTATGGCTACACCTTC. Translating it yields CSAVGRTGDNYGYTF.

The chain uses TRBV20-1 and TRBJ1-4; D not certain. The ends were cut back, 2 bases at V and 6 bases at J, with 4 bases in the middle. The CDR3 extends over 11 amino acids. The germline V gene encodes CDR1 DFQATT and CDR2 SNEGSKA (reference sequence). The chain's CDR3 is CSARSDEKLFF. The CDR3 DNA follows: TGCAGTGCTAGAAGCGATGAAAAACTGTTTTTT.

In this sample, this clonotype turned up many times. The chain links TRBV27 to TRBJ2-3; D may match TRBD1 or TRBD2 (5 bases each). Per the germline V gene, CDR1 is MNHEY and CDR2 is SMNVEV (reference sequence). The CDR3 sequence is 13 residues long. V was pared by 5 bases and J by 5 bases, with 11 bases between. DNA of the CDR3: TGTGCCAGCAGTCGGGACCTCCTAGATACGCAGTATTTT. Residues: CASSRDLLDTQYF.

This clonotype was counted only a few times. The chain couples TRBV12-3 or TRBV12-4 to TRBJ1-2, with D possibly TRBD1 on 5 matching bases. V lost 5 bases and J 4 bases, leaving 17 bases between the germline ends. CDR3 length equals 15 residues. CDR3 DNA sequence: TGTGCCAGCAGTCCCGGGGGGGGAGGCGGCTATGGCTACACCTTC. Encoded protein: CASSPGGGGGYGYTF.